This is a list of T cell receptor beta chains from one sample in a study of regulatory T cells in long-lasting Graves disease. TCRdb reprocessed the multiplex PCR reads via MiXCR and lists one record per CDR3 protein. Here the sample spans hundreds of thousands of distinct CDR3 sequences, 18% being singletons. The sequenced sample was peripheral blood mononuclear cells (PBMCs), obtained at new diagnosis, from a patient treated with antithyroid drugs. The origin of the receptors is a female donor with Graves disease. Both conserved end residues are part of each CDR3. The D gene is left open where the match is weak. Size is stated for part of the rows, as once, few or many counts, or as a class when the clone is expanded.

j_call: TRBJ2-5; d_call: -; v_call: TRBV12-3/TRBV12-4; clone_size: many; cdr3_aa: CASSLYPRGGRYQETQYF; cdr3_nt: TGTGCCAGCAGTTTATACCCTCGGGGCGGGCGGTACCAAGAGACCCAGTACTTC
j_call: TRBJ2-3; d_call: TRBD1; v_call: TRBV15; clone_size: many; cdr3_aa: CATGDRGFTDTQYF; cdr3_nt: TGTGCCACCGGGGACAGGGGGTTCACAGATACGCAGTATTTT
j_call: TRBJ2-7; d_call: TRBD1; v_call: TRBV2; clone_size: many; cdr3_aa: CASPTGVPLDF; cdr3_nt: TGTGCCAGCCCAACAGGGGTCCCGTTGGACTTC
j_call: TRBJ1-1; d_call: -; v_call: TRBV6-4; clone_size: -; cdr3_aa: CASTGRRGDTEAFF; cdr3_nt: TGTGCCAGCACCGGCCGTCGGGGCGACACTGAAGCTTTCTTT
j_call: TRBJ2-7; d_call: TRBD2; v_call: TRBV28; clone_size: many; cdr3_aa: CASSYHGTSGAAFYEQYF; cdr3_nt: TGTGCCAGCAGCTACCATGGGACTAGCGGCGCCGCGTTCTACGAGCAGTACTTC
j_call: TRBJ2-5; d_call: -; v_call: TRBV5-1; clone_size: -; cdr3_aa: CASSAIPGLQEAQYF; cdr3_nt: TGCGCCAGCAGCGCCATTCCGGGCCTACAAGAGGCGCAGTACTTC
j_call: TRBJ2-2; d_call: TRBD2; v_call: TRBV19; clone_size: -; cdr3_aa: CTSSIVAGANGELFF; cdr3_nt: TGTACCAGTAGTATAGTAGCGGGAGCGAACGGGGAGCTGTTTTTT
j_call: TRBJ2-1; d_call: -; v_call: TRBV29-1; clone_size: many; cdr3_aa: CSVGGSYYNEQFF; cdr3_nt: TGCAGCGTTGGAGGGAGCTACTACAATGAGCAGTTCTTC
j_call: TRBJ1-2; d_call: TRBD1; v_call: TRBV19; clone_size: many; cdr3_aa: CASSTGTGSYGYTF; cdr3_nt: TGTGCCAGTAGTACCGGGACAGGCTCCTATGGCTACACCTTC
j_call: TRBJ2-7; d_call: TRBD2; v_call: TRBV3-1; clone_size: many; cdr3_aa: CASSPSGRYEQYF; cdr3_nt: TGTGCCAGCAGTCCAAGCGGGAGGTACGAGCAGTACTTC
j_call: TRBJ2-3; d_call: TRBD1; v_call: TRBV6-1; clone_size: many; cdr3_aa: CASRPTRTGADTQYF; cdr3_nt: TGTGCCAGCAGGCCCACCAGGACAGGGGCAGATACGCAGTATTTT
j_call: TRBJ1-1; d_call: -; v_call: TRBV6-5; clone_size: many; cdr3_aa: CASSYSRSGRLGTEAFF; cdr3_nt: TGTGCCAGCAGTTACTCGAGGTCAGGAAGGTTAGGCACTGAAGCTTTCTTT
j_call: TRBJ2-7; d_call: -; v_call: TRBV12-3/TRBV12-4; clone_size: many; cdr3_aa: CASSLRDQSSYEQYF; cdr3_nt: TGTGCCAGCAGTTTACGGGACCAATCCTCCTACGAGCAGTACTTC
j_call: TRBJ2-3; d_call: -; v_call: TRBV12-3/TRBV12-4; clone_size: many; cdr3_aa: CASSGGQSSHTQYF; cdr3_nt: TGTGCCAGCAGCGGCGGACAGAGCTCTCATACGCAGTATTTT
j_call: TRBJ2-1; d_call: -; v_call: TRBV11-3; clone_size: -; cdr3_aa: CASSPFMANEQFF; cdr3_nt: TGTGCCAGCAGCCCCTTTATGGCCAATGAGCAGTTCTTC
j_call: TRBJ2-5; d_call: -; v_call: TRBV12-5; clone_size: many; cdr3_aa: CASGLVRPRGYQETQYF; cdr3_nt: TGTGCTAGTGGTTTGGTAAGGCCTAGAGGGTACCAAGAGACCCAGTACTTC
j_call: TRBJ1-1; d_call: -; v_call: TRBV3-1; clone_size: few; cdr3_aa: CASSQESAGNPNTEASF; cdr3_nt: TGTGCCAGCAGCCAAGAGTCGGCGGGGAACCCGAACACTGAAGCTTCCTTT
j_call: TRBJ2-1; d_call: TRBD2; v_call: TRBV7-9; clone_size: -; cdr3_aa: CATLLSPSGYSYNEQFF; cdr3_nt: TGTGCCACCCTTTTGTCACCTAGCGGGTATTCCTACAATGAGCAGTTCTTC
j_call: TRBJ1-2; d_call: -; v_call: TRBV11-1; clone_size: many; cdr3_aa: CASSAPFSYGYTF; cdr3_nt: TGTGCCAGCAGCGCACCTTTCAGCTATGGCTACACCTTC
j_call: TRBJ1-4; d_call: TRBD1; v_call: TRBV24-1; clone_size: many; cdr3_aa: CATSEGGEDEKLFF; cdr3_nt: TGTGCCACCAGTGAAGGGGGCGAGGATGAAAAACTGTTTTTT
j_call: TRBJ1-1; d_call: -; v_call: TRBV6-1; clone_size: many; cdr3_aa: CASSDPGRGFTEAFF; cdr3_nt: TGTGCCAGCAGCGATCCGGGGAGGGGCTTTACTGAAGCTTTCTTT
j_call: TRBJ2-3; d_call: -; v_call: TRBV4-1; clone_size: few; cdr3_aa: CASSQLLRVRTDTQYF; cdr3_nt: TGCGCCAGCAGCCAACTTCTTCGGGTCCGCACAGATACGCAGTATTTT
j_call: TRBJ1-1; d_call: -; v_call: TRBV30; clone_size: many; cdr3_aa: CAWGRVSEAFF; cdr3_nt: TGTGCCTGGGGGCGTGTCTCTGAAGCTTTCTTT
j_call: TRBJ2-7; d_call: TRBD2; v_call: TRBV20-1; clone_size: many; cdr3_aa: CSASPLAGGSYEQYF; cdr3_nt: TGCAGTGCTAGTCCTCTAGCGGGAGGGTCCTACGAGCAGTACTTC
j_call: TRBJ2-5; d_call: -; v_call: TRBV2; clone_size: many; cdr3_aa: CASTQGETQYF; cdr3_nt: TGTGCCAGCACCCAGGGGGAGACCCAGTACTTC
j_call: TRBJ2-3; d_call: -; v_call: TRBV7-2; clone_size: -; cdr3_aa: CASSKSGTPTQYF; cdr3_nt: TGTGCCAGCAGCAAGTCCGGGACTCCTACGCAGTATTTT
j_call: TRBJ1-6; d_call: TRBD1; v_call: TRBV19; clone_size: few; cdr3_aa: CATMGQGNSPLHF; cdr3_nt: TGTGCCACCATGGGACAGGGTAATTCACCCCTCCACTTT
j_call: TRBJ1-1; d_call: -; v_call: TRBV28; clone_size: many; cdr3_aa: CASSPGHYTEAFF; cdr3_nt: TGTGCCAGCAGCCCGGGACACTACACTGAAGCTTTCTTT
j_call: TRBJ1-2; d_call: TRBD1; v_call: TRBV28; clone_size: many; cdr3_aa: CASSLPGQGGDYGYTF; cdr3_nt: TGTGCCAGCAGCCTCCCGGGACAGGGAGGGGACTATGGCTACACCTTC
j_call: TRBJ1-2; d_call: -; v_call: TRBV7-8; clone_size: -; cdr3_aa: CASSPAVANYGYTF; cdr3_nt: TGTGCCAGCAGCCCGGCCGTTGCTAACTATGGCTACACCTTC
j_call: TRBJ2-1; d_call: TRBD2; v_call: TRBV3-1; clone_size: many; cdr3_aa: CASSQPFPVRGKHNEQFF; cdr3_nt: TGTGCCAGCAGCCAGCCCTTCCCGGTGCGGGGGAAACACAATGAGCAGTTCTTC
j_call: TRBJ2-3; d_call: -; v_call: TRBV29-1; clone_size: -; cdr3_aa: CSVQPPDTQYF; cdr3_nt: TGCAGCGTTCAACCTCCAGATACGCAGTATTTT
j_call: TRBJ2-3; d_call: -; v_call: TRBV27; clone_size: many; cdr3_aa: CASRRDRVSTDTQYF; cdr3_nt: TGTGCCAGCAGACGGGATCGGGTGAGCACAGATACGCAGTATTTT
j_call: TRBJ1-3; d_call: -; v_call: TRBV28; clone_size: many; cdr3_aa: CASKRVDGVPTIYF; cdr3_nt: TGTGCCAGCAAGAGGGTCGACGGGGTACCCACCATATATTTT
j_call: TRBJ1-1; d_call: -; v_call: TRBV10-3; clone_size: many; cdr3_aa: CAISGVGRLNTEAFF; cdr3_nt: TGTGCCATCAGCGGGGTTGGGCGCTTGAACACTGAAGCTTTCTTT
j_call: TRBJ2-5; d_call: TRBD1; v_call: TRBV7-9; clone_size: many; cdr3_aa: CASSATDRDETQYF; cdr3_nt: TGTGCCAGCAGCGCAACCGACAGGGATGAGACCCAGTACTTC
j_call: TRBJ1-4; d_call: -; v_call: TRBV28; clone_size: many; cdr3_aa: CASSLWGRENEKLFF; cdr3_nt: TGTGCCAGCAGTTTATGGGGTAGGGAGAATGAAAAACTGTTTTTT
j_call: TRBJ2-6; d_call: -; v_call: TRBV19; clone_size: few; cdr3_aa: CASSIDPAPYSSGANVLTF; cdr3_nt: TGTGCCAGTAGTATAGATCCGGCCCCCTACTCCTCTGGGGCCAACGTCCTGACTTTC
j_call: TRBJ2-1; d_call: -; v_call: TRBV7-2; clone_size: many; cdr3_aa: CASTTGLNEQFF; cdr3_nt: TGTGCCAGCACCACAGGGCTAAATGAGCAGTTCTTC
j_call: TRBJ1-4; d_call: TRBD1; v_call: TRBV19; clone_size: many; cdr3_aa: CASSIRQGNEKLFF; cdr3_nt: TGTGCCAGTAGTATCCGACAGGGGAATGAAAAACTGTTTTTT
j_call: TRBJ2-7; d_call: -; v_call: TRBV12-3/TRBV12-4; clone_size: many; cdr3_aa: CASSPWAASSYEQYF; cdr3_nt: TGTGCCAGCAGTCCCTGGGCAGCAAGCTCCTACGAGCAGTACTTC
j_call: TRBJ2-3; d_call: TRBD2; v_call: TRBV6-2/TRBV6-3; clone_size: few; cdr3_aa: CASSYLTGGANTDTQYF; cdr3_nt: TGTGCCAGCAGTTACCTTACGGGAGGTGCTAACACAGATACGCAGTATTTT
j_call: TRBJ1-5; d_call: -; v_call: TRBV5-5; clone_size: few; cdr3_aa: CASSLTASQPQHF; cdr3_nt: TGTGCCAGCAGCCTGACAGCTTCCCAGCCCCAGCATTTT
j_call: TRBJ1-1; d_call: TRBD1; v_call: TRBV28; clone_size: many; cdr3_aa: CASSSDRGAFF; cdr3_nt: TGTGCCAGCAGTTCCGACAGGGGAGCTTTCTTT
j_call: TRBJ2-7; d_call: -; v_call: TRBV27; clone_size: many; cdr3_aa: CASRIAVGSYEQYF; cdr3_nt: TGTGCCAGCAGGATAGCAGTAGGTAGCTACGAGCAGTACTTC
j_call: TRBJ2-1; d_call: TRBD2; v_call: TRBV11-1; clone_size: many; cdr3_aa: CASSLTSGRTAVGEQFF; cdr3_nt: TGTGCCAGCAGCTTGACTAGCGGGAGAACGGCAGTTGGTGAGCAGTTCTTC
j_call: TRBJ2-1; d_call: TRBD2; v_call: TRBV6-2/TRBV6-3; clone_size: -; cdr3_aa: CASSSQREAGGRSDEQFF; cdr3_nt: TGTGCCAGCAGTTCCCAGAGGGAAGCGGGGGGGCGGAGCGATGAGCAGTTCTTC
j_call: TRBJ2-3; d_call: TRBD2; v_call: TRBV27; clone_size: many; cdr3_aa: CASTPLAGRGADTQYF; cdr3_nt: TGTGCCAGCACCCCACTAGCGGGACGGGGGGCAGATACGCAGTATTTT
j_call: TRBJ1-5; d_call: TRBD1; v_call: TRBV7-9; clone_size: many; cdr3_aa: CASSLEGGVNQPQHF; cdr3_nt: TGTGCCAGCAGCTTAGAAGGGGGCGTCAATCAGCCCCAGCATTTT
j_call: TRBJ2-1; d_call: TRBD2; v_call: TRBV9; clone_size: -; cdr3_aa: CASSGTSGRSFF; cdr3_nt: TGTGCCAGCAGTGGGACTAGCGGGAGGAGTTTCTTC
j_call: TRBJ2-7; d_call: TRBD1; v_call: TRBV19; clone_size: many; cdr3_aa: CASSRTGQGVSYEQYF; cdr3_nt: TGTGCCAGTAGTAGGACGGGACAGGGGGTCTCCTACGAGCAGTACTTC
j_call: TRBJ2-7; d_call: -; v_call: TRBV27; clone_size: -; cdr3_aa: CASSGLGTLEQYF; cdr3_nt: TGTGCCAGCAGCGGGTTGGGGACCTTGGAGCAGTACTTC
j_call: TRBJ2-1; d_call: TRBD2; v_call: TRBV24-1; clone_size: many; cdr3_aa: CATSPGLAGGLDEQFF; cdr3_nt: TGTGCCACCAGTCCGGGACTAGCGGGAGGTTTGGATGAGCAGTTCTTC
j_call: TRBJ2-7; d_call: TRBD2; v_call: TRBV7-8; clone_size: -; cdr3_aa: CASSSWGGRAYEQYF; cdr3_nt: TGTGCCAGCAGCTCCTGGGGCGGGAGGGCCTACGAGCAGTACTTC